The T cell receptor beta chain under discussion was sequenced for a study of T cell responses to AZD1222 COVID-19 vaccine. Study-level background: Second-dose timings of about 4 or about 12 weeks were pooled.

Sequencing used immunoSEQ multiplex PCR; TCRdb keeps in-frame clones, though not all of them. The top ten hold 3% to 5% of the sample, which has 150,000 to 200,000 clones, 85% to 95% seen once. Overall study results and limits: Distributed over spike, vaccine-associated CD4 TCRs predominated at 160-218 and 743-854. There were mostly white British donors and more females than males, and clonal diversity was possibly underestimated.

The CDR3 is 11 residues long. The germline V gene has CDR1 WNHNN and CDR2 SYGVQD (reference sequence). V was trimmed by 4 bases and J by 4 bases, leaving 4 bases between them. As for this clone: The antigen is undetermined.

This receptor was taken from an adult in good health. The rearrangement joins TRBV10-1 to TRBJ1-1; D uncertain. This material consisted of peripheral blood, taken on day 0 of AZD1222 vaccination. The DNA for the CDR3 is TGCGCCAGCAGTGTGGGCACTGAAGCTTTCTTT. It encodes CASSVGTEAFF.